Included here is one T cell receptor beta chain sequence, with context. Its antigen is unidentified. The sample belongs to a study of regulatory T cells in long-lasting Graves disease. About the research overall: Those Graves' patients who were newly diagnosed had been on antithyroid drugs under 3 months. Findings and limits, study-wide: The number of shared public clonotypes was higher in persistent patients (2,741) than new patients (966). TCR diversity was lower in persistent Graves' patients than in newly diagnosed ones.

For TCR beta, libraries came from iRepertoire HTBI primers and Arm-PCR of CDR3 regions. From the multiplex PCR reads, TCRdb called clonotypes with MiXCR, one entry per CDR3 protein. The sample carries around 470,000 distinct CDR3 sequences, around 15% recorded once. Time point defined: newly diagnosed GD, antithyroid drugs for less than 3 months. Researchers made the TCR library from RNA that was extracted from PBMCs. V shed 3 bases, J shed 6 bases, and the junction held 6 bases outside the gene matches. The CDR3 has 14 residues. Germline V gene sequence: CDR1 ENHRY, CDR2 SYGVKD. The same specimen was also included in a second study, on T cells in Graves' hyperthyroidism and ophthalmopathy. As that study records: HTBI primers were the set used in a first-round RT-PCR of the TCR CDR3.

The chain has TRBV10-3 and TRBJ2-7; TRBD1 matches 9 bases. This sequence was found in a woman aged 50 to 60 with Graves disease. Sequenced material: peripheral blood mononuclear cells (PBMCs), taken at new diagnosis, from a patient treated with antithyroid drugs. CDR3 DNA sequence: TGTGCCATCAGTGAAGGGACAGGGCCCTCCGAGCAGTACTTC. Translating gives CAISEGTGPSEQYF.